This T cell receptor beta chain was profiled in a study of T cell responses to AZD1222 COVID-19 vaccine. Study in general: Second-dose intervals near 4 or 12 weeks were combined. Study-level points and caveats: Only six or seven AZD1222 recipients tested seropositive at baseline. There were mostly white British donors and more females than males, and clonal diversity was possibly underestimated. Regions 160-218 and 743-854 dominated among vaccine-associated CD4 TCRs spanning spike.

Germline CDR1 and CDR2: SEHNR and FQNEAQ (reference sequence). CDR3 length: 12 residues. Trimming cost V 1 base and J 4 bases, with 4 bases left between them. The table came from immunoSEQ multiplex PCR; TCRdb's copy has only in-frame clones and leaves some out. The profile covers approximately 110,000 clones, with about 85% appearing a single time and approximately 4% taken by the ten largest. Concerning this clone: The antigen remains unidentified.

The chain is built from TRBV7-9 and TRBJ1-1; D unclear. Sequenced material: peripheral blood, taken on day 0 of AZD1222 vaccination. The origin of this receptor is an adult in good health. The CDR3 nucleotides read TGTGCCAGCAGCTTAGGAACCACTGAAGCTTTCTTT. Its protein is CASSLGTTEAFF.